This TCR beta chain was recovered during a study of chemoradiotherapy in HPV16-positive cancers. As to this clone: Its specificity is unknown.

Overall study results and limits: In HPV16-positive patients, HPV-responsive T-cell expansion tracked better recurrence-free survival.

Method: immunoSEQ multiplex PCR; TCRdb's copy keeps in-frame clones and lacks some. The sample lists over 20,000 clones, about two thirds occurring once. Germline V CDR1 and CDR2: SNHLY, FYNNEI. The CDR3 is 13 amino acids. The J segment lost 9 bases and the V segment lost 4 bases, leaving 4 bases of the junction unmatched. Samples were taken several times over chemoradiotherapy. This material was obtained from a patient who underwent chemoradiotherapy. This chain connects TRBV2 to TRBJ2-1, with 9 bases identical to TRBD1. The TCR originated in a human donor with HPV-associated anogenital cancer. The CDR3 DNA is TGTGCCAGCAGTGGGACAGGGGCAATTGAGCAGTTCTTC. Encoded protein: CASSGTGAIEQFF.